The present entry profiles one TCR beta chain with its context. The data were obtained in a study of T cell changes during pregnancy in multiple sclerosis. TCRdb's table, derived via immunoSEQ multiplex PCR, lists solely in-frame clones and lacks some. The sample shows tens of thousands of clones, over 75% of them seen only once. V shed 4 bases and J 2 bases; nucleotides not matched to a gene: 6. In germline, CDR1 is SGHRS, CDR2 YFSETQ. This CDR3 is 15 amino acids long. Sequences were derived from CD4+ T cells from peripheral blood mononuclear cells, sampled before pregnancy. The V and J genes are TRBV5-1 and TRBJ2-5; TRBD1 matches 9 bases. The receptor was isolated from a female donor with multiple sclerosis, enrolled in a pregnancy study. The CDR3: CASSPGQGPQETQYF. CDR3 coding DNA: TGCGCCAGCAGCCCCGGACAGGGGCCACAAGAGACCCAGTACTTC.